A single sample is the source of the 28 T cell receptor beta chains below, sequenced in a study of cytomegalovirus exposure and HLA in healthy donors. Primers for the PCR totalled 60 Vbeta and 13 Jbeta. Clones were read by immunoSEQ multiplex PCR, and TCRdb kept only the in-frame ones, dropping some. The sample lists about 100,000 clones; roughly 76% were seen once. The source material was PBMCs. The source is a man between 18 and 35 years old in good health and CMV-seronegative.

The rearrangement links TRBV5-4 to TRBJ2-5; TRBD2 matches 7 bases. CDR3 length: 15 amino acids. Losses at the gene ends were 4 bases for V and 9 bases for J; bases not matched to a gene: 15. The germline V gene has CDR1 SGHNT and CDR2 YYREEE (reference sequence). The CDR3: CASSRGDGLVGAQYF. DNA for the CDR3: TGTGCCAGCAGCCGGGGGGACGGCCTGGTAGGGGCCCAGTACTTC.

The chain carries TRBV4-2 and TRBJ2-1, with D uncertain. The CDR3 contains 14 residues. The germline V gene has CDR1 LGHNA and CDR2 YNFKEQ. V was clipped by 0 bases and J by 4 bases, with 7 bases between them. Here the CDR3 DNA reads TGTGCCAGCAGCCAAGAGGGCAGGTACAATGAGCAGTTCTTC. Amino acid sequence: CASSQEGRYNEQFF.

The chain has TRBV10-3 and TRBJ1-5; TRBD1 agrees at 9 bases. The J segment lost 7 bases and the V segment lost 6 bases, leaving 10 bases of the junction unmatched. The V gene's germline CDR1 is ENHRY and CDR2 SYGVKD. The CDR3 has 15 residues. The DNA of the CDR3 is TGTGCCATCAGCCCACAGGGGGCTTTGAACCAGCCCCAGCATTTT. Its translation is CAISPQGALNQPQHF.

This clone showed up just once. The DNA for the CDR3 is TGTGCCAGTAGTATAGAAGGGGCGGATTACGATGAGCAGTTCTTC. Translating gives CASSIEGADYDEQFF. The V and J genes are TRBV19 and TRBJ2-1; D is possibly TRBD1 (5 bases). Trimming left V 0 bases short and J 8 bases short, with 14 bases between. This CDR3 comprises 15 residues. The germline CDR1 and CDR2 sequences are LNHDA and SQIVND (reference sequence). The whole variable domain, filled in from reference TRBV19 and TRBJ2-1, reads DGGITQSPKYLFRKEGQNVTLSCEQNLNHDAMYWYRQDPGQGLRLIYYSQIVNDFQKGDIAEGYSVSREKKESFPLTVTSAQKNPTAFYLCASSIEGADYDEQFFGPGTRLTVL.

The chain employs TRBV28 and TRBJ2-7; 7 nucleotides align to TRBD2. J was trimmed by 8 bases and V by 6 bases; bases with no gene match: 13. Germline-derived CDR1 and CDR2 are MDHEN and SYDVKM. This CDR3 has 14 amino acids. The CDR3 sequence: CASRTGTIDSKQYF. The CDR3, as DNA: TGTGCCAGCAGGACCGGGACTATTGATTCCAAGCAGTACTTC.

This rearrangement joins TRBV9 to TRBJ1-1; D might be TRBD1 (5 bases). The germline V and J ends were trimmed by 3 bases and 4 bases, with 10 bases remaining between them. The CDR3 runs 13 residues. Germline V CDR1 and CDR2: SGDLS, YYNGEE. The CDR3 is CASSATVLTEAFF. For the CDR3, the DNA is TGTGCCAGCAGCGCGACAGTCCTCACTGAAGCTTTCTTT.

The chain couples TRBV9 to TRBJ2-5, with 8 bases matching TRBD2. Germline-derived CDR1 and CDR2 are SGDLS and YYNGEE. This CDR3 spans 15 amino acids. J lost 0 bases, V lost 3 bases, and 4 bases had no gene match. The CDR3 region is CASSARGGNQETQYF. The DNA of the CDR3 is TGTGCCAGCAGCGCCCGGGGGGGGAACCAAGAGACCCAGTACTTC.

The chain joins TRBV5-4 to TRBJ2-1; 9 bases match TRBD2. The CDR3 has 15 amino acids. With V trimmed by 4 bases and J by 4 bases, 6 bases remained unmatched. Germline loops: CDR1 SGHNT, CDR2 YYREEE (reference sequence). In DNA form, the CDR3 reads TGTGCCAGCAGCCAGAGCGGGGGGCGGTACAATGAGCAGTTCTTC. The encoded protein is CASSQSGGRYNEQFF.

V and J are TRBV10-3 and TRBJ2-2, with 13 bases aligning to TRBD2. V gave up 10 bases and J gave up 6 bases; unmatched junction bases: 11. Germline CDR1 and CDR2: ENHRY and SYGVKD. This CDR3 contains 16 residues. Here the CDR3 DNA reads TGTGCCACAGGGACTAGCGGGGCCGGGGGATCCGGGGAGCTGTTTTTT. It specifies CATGTSGAGGSGELFF.

V gene TRBV19 combines with J gene TRBJ2-7; unclear D gene. V lost 3 bases to trimming and J lost 3 bases, with 12 bases between them. Germline loops: CDR1 LNHDA, CDR2 SQIVND (reference sequence). The CDR3 consists of 14 residues. CDR3 amino acids: CASSISQSFYEQYF. The CDR3 coding sequence is TGTGCCAGTAGTATTTCCCAAAGCTTCTACGAGCAGTACTTC.

The V gene is TRBV9, the J gene TRBJ2-5; 7 bases are shared with TRBD1. Trimming cost V 0 bases and J 0 bases; bases outside gene matches: 5. The CDR3 covers 16 residues. CDR1 SGDLS and CDR2 YYNGEE come from the germline V gene. This CDR3 reads CASSVVGGENQETQYF. The CDR3 coding sequence is TGTGCCAGCAGCGTAGTAGGGGGCGAGAACCAAGAGACCCAGTACTTC. Supplemented by reference TRBV9 and TRBJ2-5, the full variable domain reads DSGVTQTPKHLITATGQRVTLRCSPRSGDLSVYWYQQSLDQGLQFLIQYYNGEERAKGNILERFSAQQFPDLHSELNLSSLELGDSALYFCASSVVGGENQETQYFGPGTRLLVL.

The sample holds a few counts of this clone. The chain uses TRBV20-1 and TRBJ2-7; the D is unclear. The germline V gene encodes CDR1 DFQATT and CDR2 SNEGSKA (reference sequence). This CDR3 contains 11 residues. The germline V and J ends were trimmed by 4 bases and 3 bases, with 7 bases remaining between them. This CDR3 is CSATKIYEQYF. The CDR3 nucleotides are TGCAGTGCTACAAAAATCTACGAGCAGTACTTC.

The chain couples TRBV10-2 to TRBJ1-1, with D perhaps TRBD1 (6 bases). The CDR3 length is 11 residues. From germline, CDR1 is WSHSY and CDR2 SAAADI. The CDR3 region is CACRGNTEAFF. DNA for the CDR3: TGCGCATGCAGGGGGAACACTGAAGCTTTCTTT.

This clone appeared many times. The chain has TRBV6-1 and TRBJ2-7; TRBD2 matches 9 bases. The V and J ends lost 1 base and 3 bases, in that order; junction bases with no gene match: 4. The CDR3 is made up of 15 amino acids. The germline CDR1 and CDR2 sequences are MNHNS and SASEGT. CDR3 DNA: TGTGCCAGCAGTGAAGAGCTAGCGGGGAGCTACGAGCAGTACTTC. Encoded protein: CASSEELAGSYEQYF.

The chain carries TRBV5-6 and TRBJ2-5; 10 bases map to TRBD2. This CDR3 region has 14 residues. Trimming took 2 bases from V and 3 from J; bases not matched to a gene: 1. The germline gives CDR1 SGHDT, CDR2 YYEEEE. CDR3 protein: CASSLAGGKETQYF. In nucleotides, the CDR3 is TGTGCCAGCAGCTTAGCGGGGGGGAAAGAGACCCAGTACTTC. Based on the CDR3 plus reference TRBV5-6 and TRBJ2-5, the full variable domain is DAGVTQSPTHLIKTRGQQVTLRCSPKSGHDTVSWYQQALGQGPQFIFQYYEEEERQRGNFPDRFSGHQFPNYSSELNVNALLLGDSALYLCASSLAGGKETQYFGPGTRLLVL.

The V gene is TRBV7-9, the J gene TRBJ1-1; D is perhaps TRBD1 (5 bases). Germline V gene data show CDR1 as SEHNR and CDR2 as FQNEAQ (reference sequence). Trimming took 2 bases from V and 6 from J, leaving 7 bases between them. This CDR3 is built from 12 residues. DNA for the CDR3: TGTGCCAGCAGCTTAATGGGGCCTGAAGCTTTCTTT. Encoded protein: CASSLMGPEAFF.

This clone was seen a single time. The chain combines TRBV4-3 with TRBJ2-3; TRBD2 aligns across 11 bases. Germline lookup yields CDR1 LGHNA and CDR2 YSLEER. The V segment lost 3 bases and the J segment 2 bases; nucleotides outside the gene matches: 7. The CDR3 sequence is 17 residues long. The CDR3 here is CASSQSGTSGPTDTQYF. In DNA form, the CDR3 reads TGCGCCAGCAGCCAGTCAGGGACTAGCGGACCCACAGATACGCAGTATTTT.

This clone was counted only a few times. The CDR3 nucleotides are TGTGCCAGCAGACGCCACCTGACAGGGGCTGGGTATGGCTACACCTTC. The encoded protein is CASRRHLTGAGYGYTF. The J gene is TRBJ1-2, the V gene TRBV27, with TRBD1 matching 8 bases. The V gene end was trimmed by 6 bases and the J gene end by 5 bases; junction bases not matched to a gene: 14. This CDR3 has 16 amino acids. The germline CDR1 and CDR2 sequences are MNHEY and SMNVEV (reference sequence).

The chain links TRBV6-1 to TRBJ1-1; TRBD1 might be the D (6 bases). V gave up 4 bases and J gave up 4 bases, with 19 bases separating them. The length of the CDR3 is 16 residues. CDR1 and CDR2 (germline): MNHNS, SASEGT. The CDR3: CASSVYRAKGGTEAFF. As DNA, the CDR3 is TGTGCCAGCAGTGTTTACAGGGCCAAGGGTGGCACTGAAGCTTTCTTT.

This clone came up a few times. V and J are TRBV6-1 and TRBJ1-1; a possible D gene is TRBD1 (5 bases). Trimming cost V 6 bases and J 4 bases, with 12 bases left between them. Germline loops: CDR1 MNHNS, CDR2 SASEGT. The CDR3 spans 13 residues. Here the CDR3 DNA reads TGTGCCAGCAGGCTTGCCGGGGGCACTGAAGCTTTCTTT. It translates to CASRLAGGTEAFF.

A word on this clone: In the same sample, other DNA sequences code for this CDR3. This rearrangement joins TRBV19 to TRBJ1-2, with unresolved D. This CDR3 contains 12 residues. CDR1 is LNHDA, CDR2 SQIVND, per germline (reference sequence). This chain's CDR3 is CALGSWDYGYTF. As DNA, the CDR3 is TGTGCTCTGGGGAGTTGGGACTATGGCTACACCTTC.

The chain couples TRBV4-1 to TRBJ2-7; D perhaps matches TRBD2 (6 bases). This CDR3 is built from 14 residues. Trimming pared 1 base from V and 0 bases from J, leaving 7 bases between. In germline, CDR1 is MGHRA, CDR2 YSYEKL. DNA for the CDR3: TGCGCCAGCAGCCAAGGGGACTTCTCCTACGAGCAGTACTTC. It yields the protein CASSQGDFSYEQYF.

The chain joins TRBV6-5 to TRBJ2-5, with D perhaps TRBD2 (6 bases). CDR3 length: 15 residues. Trimming pared 5 bases from V and 5 bases from J, leaving 18 bases between. Germline V gene lookup returns CDR1 MNHEY and CDR2 SVGAGI. Here the CDR3 reads CASSTKQEGGETQYF. CDR3 coding DNA: TGTGCCAGCAGTACCAAACAGGAGGGTGGGGAGACCCAGTACTTC.

The rearrangement uses TRBV5-1 and TRBJ2-1; 9 nucleotides align to TRBD2. CDR3 size: 16 residues. CDR1 and CDR2 (germline): SGHRS, YFSETQ. Losses at the gene ends were 1 base for V and 4 bases for J; bases not matched to a gene: 6. CDR3 residues: CASSLRQTSGYNEQFF. Here the CDR3 DNA reads TGCGCCAGCAGCTTGCGGCAGACTAGCGGATACAATGAGCAGTTCTTC.

V usage is TRBV7-8 and J usage is TRBJ2-2; 10 bases agree with TRBD1. The CDR3 runs 14 residues. CDR1 is SGHVS, CDR2 FQNEAQ, per germline. The V and J ends lost 6 bases and 5 bases, in that order; junction bases with no gene match: 3. The CDR3 loop reads CASRQGQGTGELFF. The DNA for the CDR3 is TGTGCCAGCAGACAGGGACAGGGGACCGGGGAGCTGTTTTTT.

The chain uses TRBV7-9 and TRBJ2-3, with 9 positions matching TRBD2. Looked up from germline, CDR1 is SEHNR and CDR2 is FQNEAQ (reference sequence). CDR3 length: 16 amino acids. The V gene end was trimmed by 1 base and the J gene end by 3 bases; junction bases not matched to a gene: 5. CDR3 nucleotide sequence: TGTGCCAGCAGCTTAGTCGGCGGGGGGGGTACAGATACGCAGTATTTT. Translated, it gives CASSLVGGGGTDTQYF.

This chain links TRBV11-1 with TRBJ2-2; D is perhaps TRBD1 (5 bases). Germline assignment: CDR1 SGHAT and CDR2 FQDESV (reference sequence). This CDR3 region has 17 residues. The V end lost 5 bases, the J end lost 0 bases, and 16 bases lay between the germline ends. The DNA for the CDR3 is TGTGCCAGCAGCCCGGGCGGTTGGGGCCCGAACACCGGGGAGCTGTTTTTT. It specifies CASSPGGWGPNTGELFF.

The rearrangement uses TRBV5-1 and TRBJ1-5; TRBD1 aligns across 9 bases. The CDR3 has 16 residues. Per germline, CDR1 SGHRS and CDR2 YFSETQ. J gave up 3 bases and V 0 bases, and 4 bases lay outside the gene matches. The DNA for the CDR3 is TGCGCCAGCAGCTTGGGGGGGACAGGGACCAATCAGCCCCAGCATTTT. Protein product: CASSLGGTGTNQPQHF.